This TCR beta chain was recorded in a study of T cells in Graves' hyperthyroidism and ophthalmopathy. Study findings and constraints: Most thyroid clonotypes with frequency above 0.001 were detected in blood.

Amplified TCR beta CDR3 regions came from RNA transcripts. When the TCR CDR3 underwent first-round RT-PCR, the HTBI primer set was used. Via MiXCR, TCRdb re-called the multiplex PCR reads, giving one row per CDR3 protein. The data show a few hundred thousand distinct CDR3 sequences, around 45% seen once. CDR1 SGHNT and CDR2 YENEEA come from the germline V gene. Trimming cost V 2 bases and J 6 bases, with 11 bases left between them. This CDR3 is 13 amino acids long. This clonotype occurred many times. What it binds is unknown. The clonotype was recovered from a woman under 30 with Graves' hyperthyroidism. The sample comprised peripheral blood or thyroid tissue (not recorded which). The V call is TRBV11-3, the J call TRBJ2-7, with D possibly being TRBD2 (5 bases). CDR3 residues: CASSLSEGFEQYF. The CDR3 DNA follows: TGTGCCAGCAGCTTATCCGAGGGATTCGAGCAGTACTTC.